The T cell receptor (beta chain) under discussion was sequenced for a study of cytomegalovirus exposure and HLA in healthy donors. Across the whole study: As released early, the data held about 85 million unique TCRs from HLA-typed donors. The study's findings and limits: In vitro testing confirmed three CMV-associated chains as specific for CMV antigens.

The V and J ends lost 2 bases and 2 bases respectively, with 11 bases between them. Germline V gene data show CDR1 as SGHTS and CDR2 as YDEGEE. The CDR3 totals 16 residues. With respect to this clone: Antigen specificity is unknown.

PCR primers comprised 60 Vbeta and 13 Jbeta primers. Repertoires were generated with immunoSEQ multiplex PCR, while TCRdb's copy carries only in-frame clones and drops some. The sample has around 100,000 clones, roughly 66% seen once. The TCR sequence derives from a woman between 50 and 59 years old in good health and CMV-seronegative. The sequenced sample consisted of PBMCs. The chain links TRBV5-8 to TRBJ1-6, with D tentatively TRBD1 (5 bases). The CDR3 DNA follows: TGTGCCAGCAGCTTAGCAGGGAACCCCTATAATTCACCCCTCCACTTT. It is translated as CASSLAGNPYNSPLHF.